Below are 20 T cell receptor beta chains sequenced from a single sample in a study of blood T cell repertoires in COVID-19. TCRdb's copy holds only in-frame clones and misses some; the assay was immunoSEQ multiplex PCR. The table includes some 150,000 clones, about 85% detected once. The specimen was peripheral blood. These receptor sequences come from a man in his sixties with COVID-19, enrolled during active disease.

The chain recombines TRBV19 with TRBJ1-1; D is perhaps TRBD1 (6 bases). V was clipped by 4 bases and J by 5 bases, with 17 bases between them. Germline values: CDR1 LNHDA, CDR2 SQIVND (reference sequence). There are 15 residues in the CDR3. CDR3 residues: CASSTDRDTLTEAFF. CDR3 coding DNA: TGTGCCAGTAGTACGGACCGGGACACCCTAACTGAAGCTTTCTTT.

The CDR3 reads CASSRRELMQETQYF. CDR3 DNA: TGTGCCAGCAGCCGAAGGGAGTTAATGCAAGAGACCCAGTACTTC. J is TRBJ2-5 and V is TRBV3-1 (or the pseudogene TRBV3-2); perhaps TRBD2 as D (5 bases). CDR1 is LGHDT, CDR2 YNNKEL, per germline (reference sequence). Trimming took 4 bases from V and 2 from J, leaving 14 bases between them. The CDR3 extends over 15 amino acids.

The gene calls are TRBV21-1 and TRBJ2-1; the D call TRBD1 from the table was never checked on the DNA. TRBV21-1 is a listed pseudogene. This CDR3 has 17 residues. The CDR3 DNA reads as TGTGCCAGCAGCAAATCAAAGGGACAGGGGGCGCACGATGAGCAGTTCTTC. Amino acid sequence: CASSKSKGQGAHDEQFF.

The chain couples TRBV4-2 to TRBJ2-1; TRBD2 might be the D (5 bases). CDR1 is LGHNA, CDR2 YNFKEQ, per germline. CDR3 length equals 15 residues. V shed 0 bases and J shed 4 bases, with 10 bases lying between them. The CDR3 loop reads CASSQDLLVYNEQFF. In nucleotides, the CDR3 is TGTGCCAGCAGCCAAGATTTACTAGTTTACAATGAGCAGTTCTTC.

The chain is built from TRBV24-1 and TRBJ2-5; D is possibly TRBD1 (5 bases). Between the trimmed V and J ends, which lost 0 bases and 5 bases, there was a span of 15 bases. The CDR3 has 16 amino acids. The germline V gene has CDR1 KGHDR and CDR2 SFDVKD. CDR3 sequence: CATSDLKFAGKETQYF. CDR3 nucleotide sequence: TGTGCCACCAGTGATTTGAAGTTCGCAGGGAAGGAGACCCAGTACTTC.

The gene calls are TRBV6-6 and TRBJ2-5; maybe TRBD1 (6 bases). V was shortened by 2 bases and J by 1 base, with 11 bases between the two germline ends. Germline assignment: CDR1 MNHNY and CDR2 SVGAGI (reference sequence). The CDR3 spans 15 residues. CDR3 DNA: TGTGCCAGCAGTTACGGGACAAGAACCCAAGAGACCCAGTACTTC. Its translation: CASSYGTRTQETQYF.

V usage is TRBV4-3 and J usage is TRBJ1-6; possible D gene TRBD1, 5 bases. There are 15 residues in the CDR3. Trimming stripped 1 base from V and 6 bases from J, with 10 bases between. Germline-derived CDR1 and CDR2 are LGHNA and YSLEER. The CDR3 spells CASSQVERGNSPLHF. The CDR3 nucleotides read TGCGCCAGCAGCCAAGTAGAAAGGGGTAATTCACCCCTCCACTTT.

V is TRBV20-1 and J is TRBJ2-1; 10 nucleotides align to TRBD2. Germline CDR1 DFQATT, CDR2 SNEGSKA (reference sequence). Unmatched junction bases numbered 5, after V lost 6 bases and J lost 12 bases. The CDR3 is made up of 11 amino acids. The CDR3 nucleotides read TGCAGTGCGAGGACTAGCGGCGGGCAGTTCTTC. This translates into CSARTSGGQFF.

The chain links TRBV7-9 to TRBJ2-7; D perhaps matches TRBD2 (5 bases). The CDR3 runs to 15 residues. Trimming took 6 bases from V and 0 from J, leaving 15 bases between them. CDR1 is SEHNR and CDR2 is FQNEAQ in the germline V gene (reference sequence). In nucleotides, the CDR3 is TGTGCCAGCAGTCCCCTGGGGAGAAGCTCCTACGAGCAGTACTTC. Protein: CASSPLGRSSYEQYF.

This clone was detected once. The chain uses TRBV5-1 and TRBJ2-5, with 9 bases matching TRBD1. With V trimmed by 0 bases and J by 5 bases, 5 bases remained unmatched. The germline V gene has CDR1 SGHRS and CDR2 YFSETQ. The CDR3 loop spans 15 amino acids. The CDR3 here is CASSLVGTGRETQYF. The CDR3, as DNA: TGCGCCAGCAGCTTGGTAGGGACAGGGCGGGAGACCCAGTACTTC. Full variable domain (missing parts from reference TRBV5-1 and TRBJ2-5): KAGVTQTPRYLIKTRGQQVTLSCSPISGHRSVSWYQQTPGQGLQFLFEYFSETQRNKGNFPGRFSGRQFSNSRSEMNVSTLELGDSALYLCASSLVGTGRETQYFGPGTRLLVL.

The chain carries TRBV12-3 or TRBV12-4 and TRBJ1-4; perhaps TRBD1 as D (5 bases). Trimming pared 5 bases from V and 5 bases from J, leaving 9 bases between. This CDR3 spans 13 amino acids. The CDR3 loop is CASSQGGNEKLFF. The CDR3 bases are TGTGCCAGCAGTCAGGGAGGGAATGAAAAACTGTTTTTT.

The chain carries TRBV28 and TRBJ1-4, with D possibly matching TRBD1 (5 bases). The V gene's germline CDR1 is MDHEN and CDR2 SYDVKM. The CDR3 runs 14 residues. Trimming left V 2 bases short and J 2 bases short, with 6 bases between. CDR3 loop: CASSLGGTNEKLFF. CDR3 nucleotides: TGTGCCAGCAGTTTAGGGGGGACTAATGAAAAACTGTTTTTT.

CDR3 in amino acids: CASSRRAGVNQPQHF. The CDR3 DNA follows: TGTGCCAGCAGCAGGCGCGCGGGGGTCAATCAGCCCCAGCATTTT. The J gene is TRBJ1-5, the V gene TRBV6-2 or TRBV6-3; tentative D call: TRBD1 (5 bases). Trimming cost V 6 bases and J 3 bases, with 15 bases left between them. The germline V gene encodes CDR1 MNHEY and CDR2 SVGEGT. The CDR3 is made up of 15 amino acids.

The CDR3 region is CTSSRGGSPQPQHF. In DNA form, the CDR3 reads TGCACCAGCAGCCGGGGCGGTAGTCCTCAGCCCCAGCATTTT. This chain uses TRBV1 with TRBJ1-5; no check of the table's D call, TRBD1, against the DNA was made. TRBV1 is a pseudogene segment. This CDR3 contains 14 residues.

Note on this clone: One end of the junction fails to match germline, which may point to a read error. The chain links TRBV7-2 to TRBJ2-5; 10 nucleotides match TRBD2. This CDR3 contains 13 residues. The germline V gene has CDR1 SGHTA and CDR2 FQGNSA. The CDR3 reads CASRTSGQGTQYF. The CDR3 DNA reads TGTGCCAGCCGGACTAGCGGACAAGGGACCCAGTACTTC. The complete variable domain, with remaining parts taken from reference TRBV7-2 and TRBJ2-5, reads GAGVSQSPSNKVTEKGKDVELRCDPISGHTALYWYRQSLGQGLEFLIYFQGNSAPDKSGLPSDRFSAERTGGSVSTLTIQRTQQEDSAVYLCASRTSGQGTQYFGPGTRLLVL.

The rearrangement joins TRBV7-9 to TRBJ1-1; D unresolved. CDR1 and CDR2 from the germline V gene are SEHNR and FQNEAQ (reference sequence). The germline V and J ends were trimmed by 1 base and 10 bases, with 10 bases remaining between them. There are 12 residues in the CDR3. For the CDR3, the DNA is TGTGCCAGCAGCTTAGGAGAGTTTCCAGCTTTCTTT. Translated: CASSLGEFPAFF.

This clone has only one observation. The chain recombines TRBV27 with TRBJ1-2, with D hard to call. CDR3 length: 15 residues. Trimming cost V 0 bases and J 4 bases, with 12 bases left between them. Germline CDR1 and CDR2: MNHEY and SMNVEV (reference sequence). Written as DNA, the CDR3 is TGTGCCAGCAGTTTATCCCCCTCTCGAGGCTATGGCTACACCTTC. Translated, it gives CASSLSPSRGYGYTF.

The CDR3 nucleotides read TGTGCCAGCTCACTACAGGGATCCGGACAGCCCCAGCATTTT. This codes for CASSLQGSGQPQHF. This chain uses TRBV18 with TRBJ1-5, with D perhaps matching TRBD1 (6 bases). V dropped 4 bases and J dropped 7 bases, with 14 bases sitting between them. The CDR3 loop spans 14 amino acids. From germline, CDR1 is KGHSH and CDR2 LQKENI.

V is TRBV28 and J is TRBJ1-3; D is unresolved. From germline, CDR1 is MDHEN and CDR2 SYDVKM. V lost 7 bases and J lost 0, with 22 bases in between. CDR3 length: 18 amino acids. CDR3 coding DNA: TGTGCCAGCACTCCCTCCGGGGTCGGGGATCCCTCTGGAAACACCATATATTTT. This gives the protein CASTPSGVGDPSGNTIYF.

V and J are TRBV7-9 and TRBJ2-7; D is unclear. Trimming left V 4 bases short and J 0 bases short, with 4 bases between. CDR3 length: 12 residues. The germline gives CDR1 SEHNR, CDR2 FQNEAQ (reference sequence). The chain's CDR3 is CASSSFSYEQYF. The CDR3 nucleotides read TGTGCCAGCAGCTCATTCTCCTACGAGCAGTACTTC. The full variable domain, with the rest looked up from reference TRBV7-9 and TRBJ2-7, is DTGVSQNPRHKITKRGQNVTFRCDPISEHNRLYWYRQTLGQGPEFLTYFQNEAQLEKSRLLSDRFSAERPKGSFSTLEIQRTEQGDSAMYLCASSSFSYEQYFGPGTRLTVT.